The 9 T cell receptor beta chains in this list originate from one sample, sequenced in a study of T-cell memory formation after mild COVID-19. TCRdb ran MiXCR on the 5' RACE reads and lists one entry per CDR3 protein. The sample consists of approximately 240,000 distinct CDR3 sequences, 16% of them appearing once. The sample comprised PBMCs or a T cell subset sorted from them (not recorded which). The receptors shown here come from a man aged 18 to 30 who had mild COVID-19 (a few samples of this study predate the infection). Cell type and time point are not known.

The V gene is TRBV7-3, the J gene TRBJ2-3, with unresolved D. With 5 bases removed from V and 0 bases from J, the gap between germline ends came to 15 bases. Germline values: CDR1 SGHTA, CDR2 FQGTGA. This CDR3 comprises 16 residues. The CDR3 bases are TGTGCCAGCAGCCTATCCCCGCTGTCTAGCACAGATACGCAGTATTTT. It translates to CASSLSPLSSTDTQYF.

This clonotype appeared a few times. This chain uses TRBV5-1 with TRBJ1-2, with D hard to call. The length of the CDR3 is 13 residues. CDR1 SGHRS and CDR2 YFSETQ come from the germline V gene. Trimming stripped 7 bases from V and 8 bases from J, with 18 bases between. The CDR3 protein is CASRPAPGVGYTF. CDR3 in DNA: TGCGCCAGCCGGCCGGCACCTGGGGTAGGCTACACCTTC.

This rearrangement joins TRBV6-1 to TRBJ2-3; TRBD2 matches 9 bases. This CDR3 contains 14 residues. Per the germline V gene, CDR1 is MNHNS and CDR2 is SASEGT. The ends lost 3 bases at V and 6 bases at J; junction bases unmatched: 4. The CDR3 region is CASSDGGGADTQYF. DNA of the CDR3: TGTGCCAGCAGTGACGGCGGGGGGGCCGATACGCAGTATTTT.

There are a few counts of this clonotype. The chain has TRBV6-5 and TRBJ1-5; 8 bases align to TRBD1. The CDR3 totals 16 residues. Germline V gene lookup returns CDR1 MNHEY and CDR2 SVGAGI. V was clipped by 6 bases and J by 6 bases; unmatched bases: 13. CDR3 sequence: CASSPGQVFLAQPQHF. Written as DNA, the CDR3 is TGTGCCAGCAGCCCGGGACAGGTCTTTTTAGCTCAGCCCCAGCATTTT.

This clonotype was seen more than once but under ten times. The J gene is TRBJ1-2, the V gene TRBV7-2; possible D gene TRBD1, 5 bases. The CDR3 consists of 14 residues. Trimming removed 6 bases from V and 4 bases from J, with 15 bases in between. Germline CDR1 SGHTA, CDR2 FQGNSA. CDR3 protein: CASSSQDGSYGYTF. CDR3 DNA sequence: TGTGCCAGCAGTTCACAGGACGGCTCCTATGGCTACACCTTC.

The chain carries TRBV5-4 and TRBJ2-1, with TRBD2 matching 10 bases. V lost 0 bases, J lost 8 bases, and 8 bases stayed unmatched. CDR1 and CDR2 (germline): SGHNT, YYREEE (reference sequence). The CDR3 contains 16 residues. The CDR3 DNA reads as TGTGCCAGCAGCTTGGAGTCTAGCGGGGGTTTCGATGAGCAGTTCTTC. Translating it yields CASSLESSGGFDEQFF.

J is TRBJ1-6 and V is TRBV27; 10 bases agree with TRBD1. V shed 8 bases and J 10 bases; nucleotides not matched to a gene: 8. Looked up from germline, CDR1 is MNHEY and CDR2 is SMNVEV (reference sequence). The CDR3 sequence is 14 residues long. The CDR3 DNA reads TGTGCCAGCGTCGGGAGGACAGGGGGATCACCCCTCCACTTT. This translates into CASVGRTGGSPLHF.

This clonotype was seen more than once but under ten times. The chain employs TRBV30 and TRBJ2-1; D remains unclear. CDR3 length equals 12 residues. Germline CDR1 and CDR2: GTSNPN and SVGIG (reference sequence). Trimming removed 0 bases at V and 14 bases at J, with 14 bases between. DNA of the CDR3: TGTGCCTGGAGTGTAAGCGTCGGCCGAAAGTTCTTC. Its translation is CAWSVSVGRKFF.

This clonotype was seen more than once but under ten times. The CDR3 DNA reads TGTGCCAGCAGTTACATCAGAGACCCCCGTATCCTAGAGTATTTT. This codes for CASSYIRDPRILEYF. The chain is built from TRBV6-5 and TRBJ2-3; D unclear. Per germline, CDR1 MNHEY and CDR2 SVGAGI. The length of the CDR3 is 15 residues. V was shortened by 2 bases and J by 13 bases, with 22 bases between the two germline ends.